The 26 T cell receptor beta chains below were found in one sample sequenced in a study of OX40 agonist ivuxolimab in advanced cancers. Repertoires were generated with immunoSEQ multiplex PCR, while TCRdb's copy carries only in-frame clones and drops some. The table records around 30,000 clones, 84% of them present only once. Sequenced material: CD4+ or CD8+ T cells sorted from blood, taken in a trial of the OX40 agonist ivuxolimab. The origin of the receptors is an adult with an advanced solid tumor such as melanoma, head and neck, liver or kidney cancer.

On this clone itself: Other nucleotide sequences from this sample produce the same CDR3. In DNA, the CDR3 is TGTGCCAGTAGTATCGGGACGGAGAATTCACCCCTCCACTTT. This gives the protein CASSIGTENSPLHF. V is TRBV19 and J is TRBJ1-6, with D tentatively TRBD1 (5 bases). From germline, CDR1 is LNHDA and CDR2 SQIVND (reference sequence). The CDR3 runs 14 residues. The ends were cut back, 3 bases at V and 7 bases at J, with 10 bases in the middle.

This clone is deemed medium-sized (0.01 to 0.1%). The CDR3 coding sequence is TGTGCCAGCAGTTACCGGGACAGTGCCTCCTACGAGCAGTACTTC. It encodes CASSYRDSASYEQYF. The V gene is TRBV6-5, the J gene TRBJ2-7; 7 positions agree with TRBD1. This CDR3 is 15 amino acids long. CDR1 is MNHEY, CDR2 SVGAGI, per germline. The V and J ends lost 2 bases and 0 bases, in that order; junction bases with no gene match: 4.

The V call is TRBV7-8, the J call TRBJ2-1, with D uncertain. The CDR3 length is 11 residues. Between the trimmed V and J ends, which lost 2 bases and 8 bases, there was a span of 4 bases. Germline CDR1 reads SGHVS; CDR2 reads FQNEAQ. CDR3 sequence (DNA): TGTGCCAGCAGCTTATCCCATGAGCAGTTCTTC. Encoded protein: CASSLSHEQFF.

This clone was detected a few times. V and J are TRBV27 and TRBJ1-1; D unresolved. The germline V and J ends were trimmed by 8 bases and 2 bases, with 9 bases remaining between them. Germline CDR1 and CDR2: MNHEY and SMNVEV (reference sequence). This CDR3 spans 12 amino acids. CDR3 residues: CASRVGNTEAFF. CDR3 bases: TGTGCCAGCCGGGTGGGTAACACTGAAGCTTTCTTT.

The chain uses TRBV4-1 and TRBJ2-7, with D possibly matching TRBD2 (6 bases). Trimming pared 1 base from V and 0 bases from J, leaving 13 bases between. This CDR3 has 16 amino acids. Germline values: CDR1 MGHRA, CDR2 YSYEKL. CDR3 in DNA: TGCGCCAGCAGCCAAGCCACCCGGGAGTACTCCTACGAGCAGTACTTC. It specifies CASSQATREYSYEQYF.

This chain connects TRBV27 to TRBJ2-7; 7 bases agree with TRBD1. V lost 4 bases to trimming and J lost 0 bases; unmatched junction nucleotides: 3. Germline CDR1 is MNHEY and CDR2 is SMNVEV (reference sequence). The CDR3 covers 14 residues. CDR3 protein: CASSSAGGSYEQYF. The CDR3 DNA is TGTGCCAGCAGTTCGGCAGGGGGCTCCTACGAGCAGTACTTC.

The V and J genes are TRBV4-1 and TRBJ2-7, with 10 positions matching TRBD2. CDR3 length: 14 amino acids. From germline, CDR1 is MGHRA and CDR2 YSYEKL. The V and J ends lost 3 bases and 7 bases, in that order; junction bases with no gene match: 6. CDR3 in DNA: TGCGCCAGCAGCCAGGTTACTAGCGGGATTGAGCAGTACTTC. Translating gives CASSQVTSGIEQYF.

This sequence joins TRBV5-4 and TRBJ2-7, with a weak D call TRBD1 (5 bases). The germline V and J ends were trimmed by 4 bases and 0 bases, with 8 bases remaining between them. This CDR3 is 13 amino acids long. Germline CDR1 and CDR2: SGHNT and YYREEE (reference sequence). CDR3 residues: CASSPDSSYEQYF. CDR3 nucleotide sequence: TGTGCCAGCAGCCCCGACAGCTCCTACGAGCAGTACTTC.

The chain carries TRBV7-2 and TRBJ2-5; perhaps TRBD2 as D (5 bases). V lost 1 base and J lost 1, with 13 bases in between. Germline V gene data show CDR1 as SGHTA and CDR2 as FQGNSA. The CDR3 sequence is 16 residues long. The chain's CDR3 is CASSLGTGISQETQYF. The CDR3 nucleotides read TGTGCCAGCAGCTTAGGTACCGGGATCAGCCAAGAGACCCAGTACTTC.

This sequence joins TRBV2 and TRBJ2-7; TRBD1 aligns across 9 bases. V was pared by 6 bases and J by 1 base, with 16 bases of the junction left unmatched. Per the germline V gene, CDR1 is SNHLY and CDR2 is FYNNEI. This CDR3 comprises 18 residues. Here the CDR3 reads CASRSPGTGLSESYEQYF. The CDR3 nucleotides read TGTGCCAGCAGAAGTCCCGGGACAGGGTTATCTGAGTCCTACGAGCAGTACTTC. Full variable domain (outside the CDR3, taken from reference TRBV2 and TRBJ2-7): EPEVTQTPSHQVTQMGQEVILRCVPISNHLYFYWYRQILGQKVEFLVSFYNNEISEKSEIFDDQFSVERPDGSNFTLKIRSTKLEDSAMYFCASRSPGTGLSESYEQYFGPGTRLTVT.

In nucleotides, the CDR3 is TGTGCCAGCAACCACCGGGACAGTTCTAGCACAGATACGCAGTATTTT. Residues: CASNHRDSSSTDTQYF. The chain carries TRBV13 and TRBJ2-3; 7 nucleotides agree with TRBD1. Germline values: CDR1 PRHDT, CDR2 FYEKMQ (reference sequence). CDR3 length equals 16 residues. The J segment lost 0 bases and the V segment lost 7 bases, leaving 10 bases of the junction unmatched.

The chain combines TRBV7-6 with TRBJ2-7; 10 bases fit TRBD1. Germline-derived CDR1 and CDR2 are SGHVS and FNYEAQ. Trimming removed 5 bases from V and 2 bases from J; junction bases left unmatched: 3. CDR3 size: 14 residues. CDR3 coding DNA: TGTGCCAGCAGCGCCGGACAGGGGGCCTACGAGCAGTACTTC. Its translation is CASSAGQGAYEQYF.

This clone was recorded once. This chain connects TRBV19 to TRBJ2-2, with TRBD2 as a possible D gene (7 bases). This CDR3 comprises 15 residues. V lost 8 bases to trimming and J lost 2 bases, with 15 bases between them. Germline assignment: CDR1 LNHDA and CDR2 SQIVND (reference sequence). The CDR3 DNA follows: TGTGCCAGTCGAGGGGGAGGGAGAAACACCGGGGAGCTGTTTTTT. It translates to CASRGGGRNTGELFF. Combining the CDR3 with reference TRBV19 and TRBJ2-2 gives the whole variable domain DGGITQSPKYLFRKEGQNVTLSCEQNLNHDAMYWYRQDPGQGLRLIYYSQIVNDFQKGDIAEGYSVSREKKESFPLTVTSAQKNPTAFYLCASRGGGRNTGELFFGEGSRLTVL.

The chain combines TRBV11-2 with TRBJ2-1; 13 bases are a match to TRBD2. CDR1 and CDR2 from the germline V gene are SGHAT and FQNNGV. With V trimmed by 3 bases and J by 7 bases, 6 bases remained unmatched. The CDR3 spans 16 residues. DNA for the CDR3: TGTGCCAGCAGCTTGTGGACTAGCGGGAGTGGGAATGAGCAGTTCTTC. This translates into CASSLWTSGSGNEQFF.

This rearrangement joins TRBV27 to TRBJ2-7, with D possibly matching TRBD1 (5 bases). Trimming pared 4 bases from V and 2 bases from J, leaving 9 bases between. There are 13 residues in the CDR3. Germline CDR1 reads MNHEY; CDR2 reads SMNVEV (reference sequence). The CDR3 protein is CASSSGSPYEQYF. In DNA form, the CDR3 reads TGTGCCAGCAGTTCAGGGTCACCCTACGAGCAGTACTTC.

V and J are TRBV7-9 and TRBJ1-1, with TRBD1 as a possible D gene (6 bases). The CDR3 is 15 amino acids. Germline V lookup: CDR1 SEHNR, CDR2 FQNEAQ (reference sequence). Between the trimmed V and J ends, which lost 5 bases and 0 bases, there was a span of 13 bases. CDR3 nucleotides: TGTGCCAGCAGCCCCAGGGGTTGGCTGAACACTGAAGCTTTCTTT. Translated, it gives CASSPRGWLNTEAFF.

This chain joins TRBV5-1 and TRBJ2-7; a weak D match, TRBD1 (5 bases). The CDR3 is 15 residues long. V lost 2 bases and J 0 bases, leaving 12 bases between the germline ends. Germline values: CDR1 SGHRS, CDR2 YFSETQ. As DNA, the CDR3 is TGCGCCAGCAGCTTAAGGGGCCCGAGCTCCTACGAGCAGTACTTC. Its translation: CASSLRGPSSYEQYF.

The chain joins TRBV19 to TRBJ1-1; D uncertain. The V gene lost 7 bases and the J gene lost 4 bases, with 13 bases spanning the gap. The CDR3 is 13 residues long. Germline V gene lookup returns CDR1 LNHDA and CDR2 SQIVND (reference sequence). CDR3 loop: CASTWWEGTEAFF. CDR3 sequence (DNA): TGTGCCAGTACCTGGTGGGAAGGCACTGAAGCTTTCTTT.

V is TRBV28 and J is TRBJ2-1; no reliable D call. Trimming took off 2 bases at V and 0 bases at J, with 8 bases between the two ends. The V gene's germline CDR1 is MDHEN and CDR2 SYDVKM. The length of the CDR3 is 15 residues. CDR3 protein: CASSLMWSSYNEQFF. The CDR3 nucleotides are TGTGCCAGCAGTTTAATGTGGAGCTCCTACAATGAGCAGTTCTTC.

V gene TRBV7-3 combines with J gene TRBJ2-5, with 11 nucleotides matching TRBD2. The CDR3 is made up of 14 amino acids. Germline V gene sequence: CDR1 SGHTA, CDR2 FQGTGA. Trimming removed 5 bases from V and 3 bases from J; junction bases left unmatched: 2. CDR3 sequence: CASSPSGGKETQYF. The CDR3 DNA sequence: TGTGCCAGCAGCCCTAGCGGGGGGAAAGAGACCCAGTACTTC.

CDR3 sequence reads: CASSAGETLSEQFF. The CDR3 bases are TGCGCCAGCAGCGCCGGAGAGACCCTCAGTGAGCAGTTCTTC. V and J are TRBV5-1 and TRBJ2-1; D gene ambiguous. Trimming shortened V by 4 bases and J by 9 bases, and 17 bases separated the two germline ends. Per the germline V gene, CDR1 is SGHRS and CDR2 is YFSETQ. The CDR3 contains 14 residues.

This chain links TRBV19 with TRBJ1-4; tentative D call: TRBD1 (5 bases). V lost 3 bases and J 0 bases, leaving 11 bases between the germline ends. This CDR3 has 16 residues. Germline CDR1 and CDR2: LNHDA and SQIVND (reference sequence). CDR3 protein: CASSIGDGATNEKLFF. The CDR3, as DNA: TGTGCCAGTAGTATTGGGGACGGTGCAACTAATGAAAAACTGTTTTTT.

The count of this clone is one. This chain joins TRBV6-5 and TRBJ2-7, with unresolved D. CDR3 length: 11 residues. CDR1 MNHEY and CDR2 SVGAGI come from the germline V gene. The CDR3 reads CAKRDGYEQYF. In DNA form, the CDR3 reads TGTGCGAAACGTGACGGCTACGAGCAGTACTTC.

The V gene is TRBV27, the J gene TRBJ2-3, with 14 bases that match TRBD2. This CDR3 has 18 residues. With 3 bases clipped from V and 6 bases from J, the junction kept 11 bases outside the gene matches. The germline V gene has CDR1 MNHEY and CDR2 SMNVEV (reference sequence). CDR3: CASSFYPQTSGGADTQYF. In DNA form, the CDR3 reads TGTGCCAGCAGTTTCTACCCCCAGACTAGCGGGGGGGCCGATACGCAGTATTTT.

The chain has TRBV4-1 and TRBJ2-5; 10 bases align to TRBD2. Trimming at V came to 0 bases and at J to 0 bases, leaving 10 bases not matched to a gene. Germline CDR1 reads MGHRA; CDR2 reads YSYEKL. The length of the CDR3 is 19 residues. The CDR3 region has the DNA TGCGCCAGCAGCCAAGAAGTTATGACTAGCGGGCCGTACCAAGAGACCCAGTACTTC. Its protein product is CASSQEVMTSGPYQETQYF.

The rearrangement joins TRBV19 to TRBJ2-1; maybe TRBD1 (6 bases). Germline CDR1 LNHDA, CDR2 SQIVND (reference sequence). V was cut by 3 bases and J by 3 bases, with 9 bases left in between. CDR3 size: 14 residues. The CDR3 protein is CASSISQGYNEQFF. CDR3 nucleotides: TGTGCCAGTAGTATTTCACAGGGCTACAATGAGCAGTTCTTC.